The 6 T cell receptor beta chains below all came from one sample that was sequenced in a study of blood T cell repertoires in COVID-19. Assay: immunoSEQ multiplex PCR; the TCRdb copy retains only in-frame clones and omits some. The sample includes 380,000 or so clones, around 87% of them seen just once. The source material was PBMCs or T cells enriched from blood (not recorded which). The receptors stem from a man under 40 who had recovered from COVID-19.

CDR3 protein: CASSLALGGITEAFF. Written as DNA, the CDR3 is TGTGCCAGCAGCTTAGCCCTGGGGGGGATCACTGAAGCTTTCTTT. V is TRBV7-8 and J is TRBJ1-1; D might be TRBD1 (5 bases). This CDR3 has 15 amino acids. Trimming cost V 0 bases and J 4 bases, with 12 bases left between them. From germline, CDR1 is SGHVS and CDR2 FQNEAQ. Together with reference TRBV7-8 and TRBJ1-1, the CDR3 gives the full variable domain: GAGVSQSPRYKVAKRGQDVALRCDPISGHVSLFWYQQALGQGPEFLTYFQNEAQLDKSGLPSDRFFAERPEGSVSTLKIQRTQQEDSAVYLCASSLALGGITEAFFGQGTRLTVV.

The chain links TRBV6-5 to TRBJ2-2; a possible D gene is TRBD1 (6 bases). The ends were cut back, 2 bases at V and 4 bases at J, with 11 bases in the middle. The CDR3 is 15 amino acids. Germline loops: CDR1 MNHEY, CDR2 SVGAGI. In DNA, the CDR3 is TGTGCCAGCAGTTACACTGGCAGGGGCACCGGGGAGCTGTTTTTT. Its translation is CASSYTGRGTGELFF.

V usage is TRBV30 and J usage is TRBJ1-5, with 10 bases that match TRBD1. The germline CDR1 and CDR2 sequences are GTSNPN and SVGIG (reference sequence). Trimming took 2 bases from V and 2 from J; bases not matched to a gene: 3. This CDR3 is 15 amino acids long. The CDR3 protein is CAWSPGTGGNQPQHF. The CDR3 nucleotides read TGTGCCTGGAGTCCCGGGACAGGGGGCAATCAGCCCCAGCATTTT.

The gene calls are TRBV19 and TRBJ1-5; no clear D gene. CDR1 is LNHDA and CDR2 is SQIVND in the germline V gene (reference sequence). Trimming stripped 5 bases from V and 5 bases from J, with 13 bases between. The CDR3 consists of 14 residues. CDR3 residues: CASSRSGAYQPQHF. CDR3 nucleotides: TGTGCCAGTAGTCGTTCAGGCGCCTATCAGCCCCAGCATTTT.

This clone appeared a single time. The chain combines TRBV6-5 with TRBJ1-3, with D perhaps TRBD1 (5 bases). Per germline, CDR1 MNHEY and CDR2 SVGAGI. The ends were cut back, 4 bases at V and 3 bases at J, with 10 bases in the middle. The CDR3 extends over 14 amino acids. In DNA form, the CDR3 reads TGTGCCAGCAGTTTTGGGACTCGTGGAAACACCATATATTTT. Translating gives CASSFGTRGNTIYF.

The chain combines TRBV4-1 with TRBJ2-3; D unresolved. Germline V gives CDR1 MGHRA, CDR2 YSYEKL. CDR3 length equals 13 residues. The V gene lost 0 bases and the J gene lost 5 bases, with 6 bases spanning the gap. This CDR3 reads CASSQDRRDTQYF. CDR3 DNA sequence: TGCGCCAGCAGCCAAGATCGGAGAGATACGCAGTATTTT.